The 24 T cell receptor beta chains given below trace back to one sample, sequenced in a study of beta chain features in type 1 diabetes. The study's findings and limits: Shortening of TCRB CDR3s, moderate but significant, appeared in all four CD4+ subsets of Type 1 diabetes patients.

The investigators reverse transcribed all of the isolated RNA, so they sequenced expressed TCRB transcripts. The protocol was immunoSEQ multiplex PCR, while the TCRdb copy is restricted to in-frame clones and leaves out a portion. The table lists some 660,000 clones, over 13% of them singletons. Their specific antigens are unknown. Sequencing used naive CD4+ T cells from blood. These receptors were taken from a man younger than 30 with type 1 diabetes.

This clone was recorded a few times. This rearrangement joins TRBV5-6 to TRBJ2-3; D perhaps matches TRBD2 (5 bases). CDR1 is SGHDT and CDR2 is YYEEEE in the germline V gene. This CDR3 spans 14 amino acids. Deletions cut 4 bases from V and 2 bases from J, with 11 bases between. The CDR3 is CASSQLEATDTQYF. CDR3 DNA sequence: TGTGCCAGCAGCCAACTAGAAGCCACAGATACGCAGTATTTT.

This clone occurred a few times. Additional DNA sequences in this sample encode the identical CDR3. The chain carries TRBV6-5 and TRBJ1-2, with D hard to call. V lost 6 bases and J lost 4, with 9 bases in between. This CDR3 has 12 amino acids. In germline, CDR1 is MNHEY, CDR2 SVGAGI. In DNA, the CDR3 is TGTGCCAGCAGCCCCAGACCCTATGGCTACACCTTC. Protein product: CASSPRPYGYTF.

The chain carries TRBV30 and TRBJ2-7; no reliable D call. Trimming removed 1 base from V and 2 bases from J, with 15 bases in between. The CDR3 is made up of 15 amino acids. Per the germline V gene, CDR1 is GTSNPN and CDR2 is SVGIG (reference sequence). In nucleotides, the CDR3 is TGTGCCTGGAGTGCTTTTTTTGGGTTCACCTACGAGCAGTACTTC. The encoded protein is CAWSAFFGFTYEQYF.

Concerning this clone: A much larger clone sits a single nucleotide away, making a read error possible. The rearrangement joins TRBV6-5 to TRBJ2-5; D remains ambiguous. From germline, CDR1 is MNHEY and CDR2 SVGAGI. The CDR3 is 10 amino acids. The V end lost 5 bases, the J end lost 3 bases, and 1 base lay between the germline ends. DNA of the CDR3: TGTGCCAGCAGTGAAGAGACCCAGTACTTC. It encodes CASSEETQYF.

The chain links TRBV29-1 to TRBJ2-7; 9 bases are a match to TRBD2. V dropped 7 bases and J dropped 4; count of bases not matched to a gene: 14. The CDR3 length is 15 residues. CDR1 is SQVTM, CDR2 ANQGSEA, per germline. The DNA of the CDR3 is TGCAGCGGCCGATCCGGGACTAGCCCTCCGTACGAGCAGTACTTC. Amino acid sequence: CSGRSGTSPPYEQYF.

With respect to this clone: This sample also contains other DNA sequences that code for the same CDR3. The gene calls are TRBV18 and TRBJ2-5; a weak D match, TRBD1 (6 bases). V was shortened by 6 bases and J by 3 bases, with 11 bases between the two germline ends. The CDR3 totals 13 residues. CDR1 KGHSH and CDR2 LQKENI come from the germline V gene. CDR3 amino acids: CASSPPGEETQYF. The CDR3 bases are TGTGCCAGCTCTCCCCCAGGGGAAGAGACCCAGTACTTC.

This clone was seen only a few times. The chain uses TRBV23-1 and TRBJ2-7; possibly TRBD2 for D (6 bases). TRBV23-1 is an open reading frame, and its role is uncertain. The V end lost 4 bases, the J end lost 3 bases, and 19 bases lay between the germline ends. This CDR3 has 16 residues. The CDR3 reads CASSPPRTGDIYEQYF. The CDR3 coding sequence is TGCGCCAGCAGTCCGCCGAGGACGGGGGATATCTACGAGCAGTACTTC.

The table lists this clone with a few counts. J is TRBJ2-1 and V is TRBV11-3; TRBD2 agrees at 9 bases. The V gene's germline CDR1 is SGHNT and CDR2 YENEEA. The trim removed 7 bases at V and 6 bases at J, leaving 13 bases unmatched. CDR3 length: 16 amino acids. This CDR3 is CASKKQAGGSSNEQFF. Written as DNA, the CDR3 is TGTGCCAGCAAGAAGCAAGCGGGGGGTTCAAGCAATGAGCAGTTCTTC. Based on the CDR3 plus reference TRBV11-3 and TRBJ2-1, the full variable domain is EAGVVQSPRYKIIEKKQPVAFWCNPISGHNTLYWYLQNLGQGPELLIRYENEEAVDDSQLPKDRFSAERLKGVDSTLKIQPAELGDSAVYLCASKKQAGGSSNEQFFGPGTRLTVL.

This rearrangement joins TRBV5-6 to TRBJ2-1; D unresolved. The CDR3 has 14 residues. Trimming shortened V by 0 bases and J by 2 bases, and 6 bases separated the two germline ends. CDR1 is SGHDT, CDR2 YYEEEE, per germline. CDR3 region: CASSLGHAYNEQFF. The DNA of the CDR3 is TGTGCCAGCAGCTTGGGACATGCCTACAATGAGCAGTTCTTC.

CDR3 in DNA: TGTGCCAGTAGTGCTTCCGGGACATACCTCTACGAGCAGTACTTC. Translating gives CASSASGTYLYEQYF. The chain carries TRBV19 and TRBJ2-7; maybe TRBD1 (6 bases). CDR1 is LNHDA, CDR2 SQIVND, per germline (reference sequence). Trimming removed 5 bases at V and 3 bases at J, with 17 bases between. This CDR3 has 15 residues.

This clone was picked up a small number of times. CDR3 amino acids: CASSQDWNTGELFF. In nucleotides, the CDR3 is TGCGCCAGCAGCCAAGATTGGAACACCGGGGAGCTGTTTTTT. The V and J genes are TRBV4-1 and TRBJ2-2; no definite D call. This CDR3 has 14 amino acids. Germline CDR1 MGHRA, CDR2 YSYEKL. Trimming cost V 0 bases and J 1 base, with 3 bases left between them.

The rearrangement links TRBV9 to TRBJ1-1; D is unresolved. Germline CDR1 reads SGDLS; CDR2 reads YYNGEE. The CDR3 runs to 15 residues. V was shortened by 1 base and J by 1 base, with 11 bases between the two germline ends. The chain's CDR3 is CASSVFPDGNTEAFF. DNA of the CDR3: TGTGCCAGCAGCGTATTCCCCGACGGGAACACTGAAGCTTTCTTT.

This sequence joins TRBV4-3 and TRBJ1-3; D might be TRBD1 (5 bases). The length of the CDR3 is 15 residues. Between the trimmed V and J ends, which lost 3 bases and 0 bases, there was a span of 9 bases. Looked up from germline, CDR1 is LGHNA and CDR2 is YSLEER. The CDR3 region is CASSHDSTSGNTIYF. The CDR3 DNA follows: TGCGCCAGCAGCCACGACAGCACCTCTGGAAACACCATATATTTT.

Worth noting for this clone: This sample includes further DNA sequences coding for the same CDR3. The CDR3 DNA reads as TGCGCCAGCAGCTTGGTTGGGGAGAGCTCCTACAATGAGCAGTTCTTC. Protein product: CASSLVGESSYNEQFF. The chain carries TRBV5-1 and TRBJ2-1; TRBD2 is a possible D gene (5 bases). CDR3 length equals 16 residues. Germline-derived CDR1 and CDR2 are SGHRS and YFSETQ. Trimming cost V 0 bases and J 0 bases, with 10 bases left between them.

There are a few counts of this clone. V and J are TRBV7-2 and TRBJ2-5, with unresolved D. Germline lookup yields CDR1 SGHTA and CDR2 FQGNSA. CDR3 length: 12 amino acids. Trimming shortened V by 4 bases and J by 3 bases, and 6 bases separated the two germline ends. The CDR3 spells CASSYTEETQYF. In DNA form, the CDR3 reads TGTGCCAGCAGCTATACGGAAGAGACCCAGTACTTC.

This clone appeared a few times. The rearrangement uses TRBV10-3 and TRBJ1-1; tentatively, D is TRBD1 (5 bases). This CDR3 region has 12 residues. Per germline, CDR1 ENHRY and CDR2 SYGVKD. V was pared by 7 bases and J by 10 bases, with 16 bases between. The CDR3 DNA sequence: TGTGCCATCAACGAAGGGGAGGGCCGAGCTTTCTTT. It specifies CAINEGEGRAFF.

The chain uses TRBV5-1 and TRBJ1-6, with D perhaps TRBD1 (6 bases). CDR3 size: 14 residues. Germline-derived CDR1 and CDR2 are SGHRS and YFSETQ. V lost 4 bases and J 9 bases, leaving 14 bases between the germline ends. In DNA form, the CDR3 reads TGCGCCAGCAGCCAGGACAGTGTCGGTTCACCCCTCCACTTT. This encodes CASSQDSVGSPLHF.

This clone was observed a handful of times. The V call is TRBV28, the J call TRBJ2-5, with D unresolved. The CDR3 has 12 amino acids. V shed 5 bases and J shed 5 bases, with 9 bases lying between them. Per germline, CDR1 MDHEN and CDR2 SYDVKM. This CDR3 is CASSILRETQYF. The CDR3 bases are TGTGCCAGCAGTATACTCCGGGAGACCCAGTACTTC.

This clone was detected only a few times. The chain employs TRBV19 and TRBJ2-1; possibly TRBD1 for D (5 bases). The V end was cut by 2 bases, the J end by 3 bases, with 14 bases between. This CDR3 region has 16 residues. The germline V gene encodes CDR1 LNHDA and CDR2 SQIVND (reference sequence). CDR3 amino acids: CASSISSRQFYNEQFF. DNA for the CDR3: TGTGCCAGTAGTATATCCTCGAGACAGTTCTACAATGAGCAGTTCTTC.

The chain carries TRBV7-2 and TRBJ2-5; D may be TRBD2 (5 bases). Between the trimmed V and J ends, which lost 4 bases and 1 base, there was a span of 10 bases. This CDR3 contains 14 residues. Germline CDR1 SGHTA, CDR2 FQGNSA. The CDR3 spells CASSSQAAQETQYF. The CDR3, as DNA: TGTGCCAGCAGCTCCCAAGCGGCCCAAGAGACCCAGTACTTC.

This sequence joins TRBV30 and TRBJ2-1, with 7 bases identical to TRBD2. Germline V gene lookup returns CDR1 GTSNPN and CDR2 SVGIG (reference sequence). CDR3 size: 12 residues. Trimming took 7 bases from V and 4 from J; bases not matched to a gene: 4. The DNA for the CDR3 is TGTGCCTCCCTAGCGGATTACAATGAGCAGTTCTTC. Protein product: CASLADYNEQFF.

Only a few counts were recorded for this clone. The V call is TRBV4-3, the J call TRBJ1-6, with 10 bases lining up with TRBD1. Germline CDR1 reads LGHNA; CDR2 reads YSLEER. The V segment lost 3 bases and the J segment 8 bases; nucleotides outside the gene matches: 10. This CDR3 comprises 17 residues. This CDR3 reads CASSHGRMTGGDSPLHF. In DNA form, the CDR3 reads TGCGCCAGCAGCCACGGCCGCATGACAGGGGGCGATTCACCCCTCCACTTT.

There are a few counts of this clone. The DNA of the CDR3 is TGTGCCAGCGGCGGTTGGGACAAGGACAATGAGCAGTTCTTC. Residues: CASGGWDKDNEQFF. The chain recombines TRBV5-6 with TRBJ2-1; D might be TRBD1 (6 bases). V was clipped by 7 bases and J by 5 bases, with 16 bases between them. The V gene's germline CDR1 is SGHDT and CDR2 YYEEEE. This CDR3 has 14 amino acids. Based on the CDR3 plus reference TRBV5-6 and TRBJ2-1, the full variable domain is DAGVTQSPTHLIKTRGQQVTLRCSPKSGHDTVSWYQQALGQGPQFIFQYYEEEERQRGNFPDRFSGHQFPNYSSELNVNALLLGDSALYLCASGGWDKDNEQFFGPGTRLTVL.

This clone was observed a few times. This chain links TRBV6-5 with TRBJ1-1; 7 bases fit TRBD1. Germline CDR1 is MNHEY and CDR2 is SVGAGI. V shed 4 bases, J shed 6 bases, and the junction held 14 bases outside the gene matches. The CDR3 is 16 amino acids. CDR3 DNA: TGTGCCAGCAGTTTAACAGGGGAAGGTAGAAAACCTGAAGCTTTCTTT. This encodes CASSLTGEGRKPEAFF.